The 15 T cell receptor beta chains reported below all come from one sample, sequenced in a study of cytomegalovirus exposure and HLA in healthy donors. Researchers ran the PCR with 60 Vbeta and 13 Jbeta primers. Data came from immunoSEQ multiplex PCR; TCRdb stores just in-frame clones and leaves some out. This sample contains 60,000 to 75,000 clones. Material: PBMCs. Every receptor here comes from a female donor in good health and CMV-seropositive.

For this clone: Other DNA sequences in this specimen translate into the identical CDR3. This chain links TRBV7-2 with TRBJ1-1, with D perhaps matching TRBD1 (5 bases). V was trimmed by 5 bases and J by 1 base, leaving 8 bases between them. CDR3 length equals 13 residues. Germline V gene lookup returns CDR1 SGHTA and CDR2 FQGNSA. The CDR3 loop is CASSTQGNTEAFF. DNA of the CDR3: TGTGCCAGCAGCACTCAGGGGAACACTGAAGCTTTCTTT. Based on the CDR3 plus reference TRBV7-2 and TRBJ1-1, the full variable domain is GAGVSQSPSNKVTEKGKDVELRCDPISGHTALYWYRQSLGQGLEFLIYFQGNSAPDKSGLPSDRFSAERTGGSVSTLTIQRTQQEDSAVYLCASSTQGNTEAFFGQGTRLTVV.

This chain links TRBV5-5 with TRBJ2-6; D not resolved. The CDR3 contains 17 residues. Trimming cost V 0 bases and J 0 bases, with 10 bases left between them. CDR1 SGHKS and CDR2 YYEKEE come from the germline V gene (reference sequence). CDR3 coding DNA: TGTGCCAGCAGCTTGGTTCGCTACCCCTCTGGGGCCAACGTCCTGACTTTC. It codes for CASSLVRYPSGANVLTF.

CDR3 protein: CASRARGTSGRAVPYEQYF. In DNA form, the CDR3 reads TGTGCCAGCAGGGCCCGAGGGACTAGCGGGAGGGCCGTTCCCTACGAGCAGTACTTC. The chain recombines TRBV27 with TRBJ2-7, with 16 bases fitting TRBD2. Trimming cost V 6 bases and J 2 bases; bases outside gene matches: 13. This CDR3 is 19 amino acids long. Germline V gene lookup returns CDR1 MNHEY and CDR2 SMNVEV (reference sequence).

The chain is built from TRBV6-1 and TRBJ2-3, with unresolved D. V was clipped by 0 bases and J by 2 bases, with 9 bases between them. Germline CDR1 and CDR2: MNHNS and SASEGT. This CDR3 comprises 15 residues. The CDR3 protein is CASSEARYLTDTQYF. In nucleotides, the CDR3 is TGTGCCAGCAGTGAAGCGCGTTACCTCACAGATACGCAGTATTTT.

The chain links TRBV12-5 to TRBJ2-2; TRBD2 aligns across 10 bases. This CDR3 region has 15 residues. V shed 6 bases and J 5 bases; nucleotides not matched to a gene: 6. Per germline, CDR1 LGHNT and CDR2 FRNRAP. The CDR3 sequence: CASGRGAGGTGELFF. In DNA form, the CDR3 reads TGTGCTAGTGGCCGAGGAGCGGGAGGGACCGGGGAGCTGTTTTTT.

On this clone itself: Other nucleotide sequences in the sample specify the same CDR3. The gene calls are TRBV29-1 and TRBJ2-5, with 9 bases aligning to TRBD2. V lost 1 base to trimming and J lost 0 bases; unmatched junction nucleotides: 0. Germline V gene data show CDR1 as SQVTM and CDR2 as ANQGSEA. This CDR3 has 14 amino acids. The CDR3 nucleotides read TGCAGCGTTGAAGGACTAGCGGACCAAGAGACCCAGTACTTC. It is translated as CSVEGLADQETQYF.

V and J are TRBV9 and TRBJ2-2; the match to TRBD2 covers 8 bases. With 0 bases clipped from V and 5 bases from J, the junction kept 3 bases outside the gene matches. CDR1 and CDR2 (germline): SGDLS, YYNGEE. This CDR3 has 15 amino acids. CDR3: CASSVGGGRTGELFF. CDR3 sequence (DNA): TGTGCCAGCAGCGTAGGCGGGGGGAGAACCGGGGAGCTGTTTTTT.

The chain joins TRBV6-1 to TRBJ1-5; D is perhaps TRBD1 (5 bases). The V end lost 4 bases, the J end lost 3 bases, and 13 bases lay between the germline ends. Germline V lookup: CDR1 MNHNS, CDR2 SASEGT. This CDR3 comprises 15 residues. The CDR3, as DNA: TGTGCCAGCAGTGTTGGGGTAGGGGCCAATCAGCCCCAGCATTTT. Its translation is CASSVGVGANQPQHF.

The chain carries TRBV5-1 and TRBJ2-3; 14 nucleotides align to TRBD2. This CDR3 has 17 amino acids. Germline CDR1 reads SGHRS; CDR2 reads YFSETQ. V lost 4 bases and J lost 4; bases outside the gene matches: 8. As DNA, the CDR3 is TGCGCCAGCAGCATACCGGGACTAGCGGGAGTGGCAGATACGCAGTATTTT. Translated, it gives CASSIPGLAGVADTQYF.

The V gene is TRBV6-6, the J gene TRBJ1-4; tentatively, D is TRBD1 (6 bases). The germline CDR1 and CDR2 sequences are MNHNY and SVGAGI (reference sequence). The CDR3 is made up of 12 amino acids. V lost 8 bases, J lost 13 bases, and 17 bases lay in between. Here the CDR3 DNA reads TGTGCCAGCGAGCAGGGGAATTCCCTACTGTTTTTT. Protein: CASEQGNSLLFF.

The chain employs TRBV30 and TRBJ2-4; 8 positions agree with TRBD2. Germline V gene lookup returns CDR1 GTSNPN and CDR2 SVGIG (reference sequence). V lost 0 bases and J lost 0; bases outside the gene matches: 7. This CDR3 contains 17 residues. The DNA of the CDR3 is TGTGCCTGGAGTGTTGTGGCGGGGGGCCTAGCCAAAAACATTCAGTACTTC. This translates into CAWSVVAGGLAKNIQYF.

The chain is built from TRBV5-6 and TRBJ2-1; 10 bases are shared with TRBD1. The V gene's germline CDR1 is SGHDT and CDR2 YYEEEE. J was trimmed by 8 bases and V by 4 bases; bases with no gene match: 6. The CDR3 runs to 14 residues. CDR3 nucleotides: TGTGCCAGCAGCGCCCGACAGGGGGCTGATGAGCAGTTCTTC. Translation gives CASSARQGADEQFF.

The chain is built from TRBV5-6 and TRBJ2-7; D perhaps matches TRBD2 (6 bases). In germline, CDR1 is SGHDT, CDR2 YYEEEE. V dropped 4 bases and J dropped 6 bases, with 11 bases sitting between them. The CDR3 spans 12 residues. CDR3 sequence: CASSPGESEQYF. The CDR3 nucleotides read TGTGCCAGCAGCCCGGGGGAGTCCGAGCAGTACTTC. The variable domain in full, completed from reference TRBV5-6 and TRBJ2-7, reads DAGVTQSPTHLIKTRGQQVTLRCSPKSGHDTVSWYQQALGQGPQFIFQYYEEEERQRGNFPDRFSGHQFPNYSSELNVNALLLGDSALYLCASSPGESEQYFGPGTRLTVT.

This chain joins TRBV15 and TRBJ1-5, with D unresolved. Germline-derived CDR1 and CDR2 are LNHNV and YYDKDF (reference sequence). V dropped 1 base and J dropped 8 bases, with 9 bases sitting between them. The CDR3 runs 13 residues. The CDR3 sequence: CATSRARGEPQHF. In DNA form, the CDR3 reads TGTGCCACCAGCAGAGCTAGAGGTGAGCCCCAGCATTTT. Full variable domain (remainder filled in from reference TRBV15 and TRBJ1-5): DAMVIQNPRYQVTQFGKPVTLSCSQTLNHNVMYWYQQKSSQAPKLLFHYYDKDFNNEADTPDNFQSRRPNTSFCFLDIRSPGLGDTAMYLCATSRARGEPQHFGDGTRLSIL.

V and J are TRBV9 and TRBJ1-2; unclear D gene. The CDR3 has 17 residues. Germline V gene data show CDR1 as SGDLS and CDR2 as YYNGEE. Trimming pared 4 bases from V and 6 bases from J, leaving 25 bases between. CDR3 coding DNA: TGTGCCAGCAGCCCCCAGGCCGATCGAGCGGGAATTGATGGCTACACCTTC. It translates to CASSPQADRAGIDGYTF.